This T cell receptor (beta chain) was retrieved from a study of cytomegalovirus exposure and HLA in healthy donors (dated by TCRdb to about 2017). In terms of the full investigation: According to a later analysis, one platform produced both the 110 or so validation repertoires and the 730 or so repertoires of the first cohort. The aim of the study was to test whether cataloging public T cell receptors could identify signatures of past pathogen exposure. A separate validation cohort of approximately 130 different subjects was used in addition to the 666-subject first cohort. High-throughput TCR immunosequencing, statistical association of individual TCRs with disease status, and machine learning were combined to predict cytomegalovirus infection status. The paper as a whole reports these results and caveats: The study listed 164 TCR beta chains as associated with cytomegalovirus. Across donors, most TCR sequences were observed very rarely, whereas some public TCRs were present in many individuals. All 130 or so repertoires were used to score co-occurrence in the validation cohort in a later analysis, because that analysis had no HLA typing for the cohort. In a later analysis, TCRs clustered in the first cohort were found to also tend to co-occur in the approximately 110 validation repertoires, with 94% of cluster scores above 0. Three of the identified cytomegalovirus-associated TCR beta chains were confirmed in vitro to be specific for cytomegalovirus antigens. Cytomegalovirus status was reported to be diagnosed by the classifier with high specificity and sensitivity in both the original and validation cohorts. The authors suggested that the approach could potentially be extended to other disease states and immunological phenotypes.

V is trimmed back by 0 bases and J by 3 bases, and the junction contains 6 bases that no gene match accounts for. The CDR3 holds 16 amino acids from the cysteine to the phenylalanine. The retained sequence is limited to the CDR3, 48 bases, with the frame set at the first base. CDR1 MNHNY and CDR2 SVGAGI were looked up in the germline V gene (reference sequence). Separate from the roughly 700-subject first cohort, the validation cohort of 95 to 150 subjects was the group to which the donors belonged. Regarding this clone: No antigen is known for it. No much larger clonotype is one base removed from it; base qualities were not supplied.

The library was generated by the immunoSEQ multiplex PCR assay. The study's own analysis went as follows. A statistical classification framework was developed to diagnose cytomegalovirus status using the catalog of TCR beta chain sequences. TCRdb mirrors the immuneACCESS table, restricted to in-frame sequences. Some clones are absent from its copies; in checked studies, under half trace to an unresolved V gene, and the reason for the others is unknown. V and J calls plus clone size are reproduced from that table; the DNA served to infer D and trimming. The sample yields fewer than 150,000 clones; about nine tenths were counted once. In total, the top ten clones hold less than 4.5% of the sample.

The sequence came from a man in his late teens or twenties in good health and CMV-seropositive. Sequenced sample: PBMCs. The chain links TRBV6-6 with TRBJ2-3, with 7 bases aligning to TRBD2. This receptor carries the CDR3 CASSYSSGSGTDTQYF. In nucleotide form, the sequence is TGTGCCAGCAGTTACTCTTCAGGTAGCGGGACAGATACGCAGTATTTT.